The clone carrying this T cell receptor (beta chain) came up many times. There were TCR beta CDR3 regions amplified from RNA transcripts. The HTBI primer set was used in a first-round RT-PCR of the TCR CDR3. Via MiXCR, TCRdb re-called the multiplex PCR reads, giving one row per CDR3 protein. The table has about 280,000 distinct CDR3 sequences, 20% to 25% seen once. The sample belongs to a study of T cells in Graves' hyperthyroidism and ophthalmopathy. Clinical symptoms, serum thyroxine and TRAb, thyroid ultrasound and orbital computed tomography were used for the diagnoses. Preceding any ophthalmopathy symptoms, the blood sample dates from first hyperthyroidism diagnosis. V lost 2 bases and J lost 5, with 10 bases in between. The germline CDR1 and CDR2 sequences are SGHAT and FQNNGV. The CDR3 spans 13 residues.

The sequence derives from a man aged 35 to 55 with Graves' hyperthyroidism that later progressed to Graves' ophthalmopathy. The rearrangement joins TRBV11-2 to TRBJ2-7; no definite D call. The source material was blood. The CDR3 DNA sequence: TGTGCCAGCAGCTTACGCCAGGTGAACGAGCAGTACTTC. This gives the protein CASSLRQVNEQYF.